This paragraph covers one TCR beta chain sequence. The data were obtained in a study of cytomegalovirus exposure and HLA in healthy donors. The CDR3 is made up of 16 amino acids. Trimming pared 2 bases from V and 0 bases from J, leaving 11 bases between. Germline assignment: CDR1 SEHNR and CDR2 FQNEAQ (reference sequence). PCR was performed using 60 Vbeta and 13 Jbeta primers. Measured with immunoSEQ multiplex PCR; TCRdb has only the in-frame clones, and not every one. The sample totals approximately 100,000 clones; its top ten clones hold roughly 0.64%. This receptor was obtained from a man aged 45-65 years in good health and CMV-seronegative. The specimen sequenced was PBMCs. The gene calls are TRBV7-9 and TRBJ2-1, with a weak D call TRBD2 (7 bases). The CDR3 bases are TGTGCCAGCAGCTTAAGAGGGGGGGCCTCCTACAATGAGCAGTTCTTC. This gives the protein CASSLRGGASYNEQFF.